This T cell receptor beta chain was recovered during a study of CD8+ T cells in alopecia areata. The study, taken as a whole, reports: In lesional scalp, particularly from alopecia totalis/universalis, clonality was higher than in normal scalp. Patients shared TCRs less clearly than mice did, possibly owing to HLA.

In each case, RNA was isolated and then reverse transcribed into cDNA as the sequencing template. Generated by immunoSEQ multiplex PCR, the TCRdb table keeps only in-frame clones and is missing some. The data contain 95,000 to 120,000 clones, 50% to 60% of them seen just once; the ten biggest clones take up around a quarter. The CDR3 has 12 residues. In germline, CDR1 is LGHNT, CDR2 FRNRAP. As part of sample collection, lesional scalp punch biopsies and peripheral blood were taken from alopecia areata patients. Sorted out of PBMCs were CD4+ T cells and CD8+ T cells. About this clone itself: Antigen: not known. Sequence at one end of the junction differs from germline and may be a read error. Other DNA sequences from this sample encode an identical CDR3 as well.

The chain joins TRBV12-5 to TRBJ1-1, with D possibly matching TRBD1 (5 bases). The receptor was isolated from a human donor with alopecia areata. Sequenced sample: NKG2D-low CD8+ T cells sorted from blood. CDR3 sequence reads: CASGLGHTEAFF. DNA for the CDR3: TGTGCTAGTGGCTTGGGACACACTGAAGCTTTCTTT.